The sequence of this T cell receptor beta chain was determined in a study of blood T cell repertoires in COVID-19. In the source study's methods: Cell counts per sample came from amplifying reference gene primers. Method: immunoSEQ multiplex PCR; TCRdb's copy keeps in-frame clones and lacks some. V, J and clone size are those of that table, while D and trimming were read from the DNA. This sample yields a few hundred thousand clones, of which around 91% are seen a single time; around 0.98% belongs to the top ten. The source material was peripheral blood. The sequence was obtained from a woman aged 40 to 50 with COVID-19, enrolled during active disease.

CDR3 DNA: TGTGCCAGTAGTATCGGGTCGGGGGGGGCTGAAGCTTTCTTT. The encoded protein is CASSIGSGGAEAFF. The chain carries TRBV19 and TRBJ1-1; tentatively, D is TRBD1 (5 bases). The CDR3 runs 14 residues. The ends were cut back, 3 bases at V and 6 bases at J, with 14 bases in the middle. Germline CDR1 LNHDA, CDR2 SQIVND (reference sequence).